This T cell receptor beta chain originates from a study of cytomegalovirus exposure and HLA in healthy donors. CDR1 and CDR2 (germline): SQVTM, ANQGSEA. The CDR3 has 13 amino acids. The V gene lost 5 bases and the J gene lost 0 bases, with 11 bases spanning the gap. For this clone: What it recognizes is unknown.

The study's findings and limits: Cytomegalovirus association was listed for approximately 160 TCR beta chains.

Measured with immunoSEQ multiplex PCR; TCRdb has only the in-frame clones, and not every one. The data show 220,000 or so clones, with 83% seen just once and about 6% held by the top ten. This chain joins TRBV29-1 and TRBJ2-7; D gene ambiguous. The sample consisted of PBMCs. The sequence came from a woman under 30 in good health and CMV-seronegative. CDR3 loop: CSVNRQDSYEQYF. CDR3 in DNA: TGCAGCGTTAATAGGCAGGACTCCTACGAGCAGTACTTC.